A single sample is the source of the 6 T cell receptor beta chains below, sequenced in a study of T cell responses to AZD1222 COVID-19 vaccine. This table comes from immunoSEQ multiplex PCR, and its TCRdb copy is limited to in-frame clones, with some not included. Among 94,000 or so clones, roughly nine tenths were seen once, and the ten largest hold around 1.5%. Sequenced here: peripheral blood, sampled on day 0 of AZD1222 vaccination. These receptors originate from an adult in good health.

V is TRBV3-1 (or the pseudogene TRBV3-2) and J is TRBJ2-1, with D possibly matching TRBD1 (6 bases). CDR1 is LGHDT and CDR2 is YNNKEL in the germline V gene (reference sequence). The germline V and J ends were trimmed by 4 bases and 4 bases, with 11 bases remaining between them. The CDR3 contains 14 residues. CDR3 amino acids: CASSRFGQYNEQFF. CDR3 bases: TGTGCCAGCAGCCGGTTCGGACAGTACAATGAGCAGTTCTTC.

This clone was observed once. The chain carries TRBV5-5 and TRBJ1-4; the D is unclear. The CDR3 runs to 16 residues. The germline V gene has CDR1 SGHKS and CDR2 YYEKEE (reference sequence). The V end was cut by 5 bases, the J end by 0 bases, with 14 bases between. The CDR3 sequence is CASRSRWGATNEKLFF. The CDR3 DNA sequence: TGTGCCAGCAGATCACGTTGGGGAGCAACTAATGAAAAACTGTTTTTT.

The chain combines TRBV5-1 with TRBJ2-3, with 12 positions matching TRBD2. The CDR3 sequence is 16 residues long. From germline, CDR1 is SGHRS and CDR2 YFSETQ. With V trimmed by 4 bases and J by 2 bases, 5 bases remained unmatched. The CDR3 nucleotides read TGCGCCAGCAGCCCGACTAGCGGGGGAAACACAGATACGCAGTATTTT. Its translation: CASSPTSGGNTDTQYF.

The gene calls are TRBV5-4 and TRBJ1-6, with D perhaps TRBD1 (5 bases). This CDR3 has 14 residues. V lost 0 bases and J lost 10, with 11 bases in between. CDR1 and CDR2 from the germline V gene are SGHNT and YYREEE (reference sequence). CDR3 residues: CASSLEKGFSPLHF. CDR3 coding DNA: TGTGCCAGCAGCTTGGAAAAGGGGTTCTCACCCCTCCACTTT.

The J gene is TRBJ1-4, the V gene TRBV2, with a weak D call TRBD1 (5 bases). The CDR3 covers 15 residues. V lost 4 bases and J 4 bases, leaving 13 bases between the germline ends. Germline lookup yields CDR1 SNHLY and CDR2 FYNNEI. DNA for the CDR3: TGTGCCAGCAGTGCTCAGGGTTCCGTTAATGAAAAACTGTTTTTT. Protein sequence: CASSAQGSVNEKLFF.

The rearrangement links TRBV5-8 to TRBJ2-3; D ambiguous. The CDR3 loop spans 15 amino acids. V lost 1 base to trimming and J lost 9 bases, with 18 bases between them. Germline values: CDR1 SGHTS, CDR2 YDEGEE. CDR3 in DNA: TGTGCCAGCAGCTTGTCGGGCTTTCTCGACGAGACGCAGTATTTT. It is translated as CASSLSGFLDETQYF.